The present T cell receptor (beta chain) was sequenced within a study of T-cell memory formation after mild COVID-19. As for the study in general: There were largely donor-specific TCR clusters. The study's findings and limits: The study found balanced CD4/CD8 in clones contracting day 15 to 85 and a CD4+ lean in later expanders.

Germline loops: CDR1 MNHEY, CDR2 SVGEGT. Trimming cost V 2 bases and J 1 base; bases outside gene matches: 10. The CDR3 runs to 18 residues. About this clonotype itself: As yet, its antigen is unknown.

Using its own MiXCR run on the 5' RACE reads, TCRdb lists one record per CDR3 protein. The sample has about 340,000 distinct CDR3 sequences, approximately 12% seen once; the top ten hold about a fifth. Specimen: PBMCs or a T cell subset sorted from them (not recorded which). The chain recombines TRBV6-2 or TRBV6-3 with TRBJ2-2; 7 bases are shared with TRBD1. The clonotype originates from a young man who had mild COVID-19 (a few samples of this study predate the infection). Cell type and time point are not known. CDR3 sequence: CASSYPGTETMNTGELFF. The CDR3 bases are TGTGCCAGCAGTTACCCCGGGACAGAAACTATGAACACCGGGGAGCTGTTTTTT.